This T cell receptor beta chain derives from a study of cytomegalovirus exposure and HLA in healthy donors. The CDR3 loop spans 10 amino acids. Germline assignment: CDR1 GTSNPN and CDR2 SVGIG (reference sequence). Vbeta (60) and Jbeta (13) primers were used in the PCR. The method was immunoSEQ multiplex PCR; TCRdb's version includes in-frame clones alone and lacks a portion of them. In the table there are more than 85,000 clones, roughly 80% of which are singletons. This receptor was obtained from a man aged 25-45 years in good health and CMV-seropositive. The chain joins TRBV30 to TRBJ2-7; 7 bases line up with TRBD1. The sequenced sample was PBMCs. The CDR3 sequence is CALQGNEQYF. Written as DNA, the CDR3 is TGTGCATTACAGGGGAACGAGCAGTACTTC. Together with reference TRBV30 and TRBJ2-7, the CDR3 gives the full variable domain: SQTIHQWPATLVQPVGSPLSLECTVEGTSNPNLYWYRQAAGRGLQLLFYSVGIGQISSEVPQNLSASRPQDRQFILSSKKLLLSDSGFYLCALQGNEQYFGPGTRLTVT.